The rows below give T cell receptor beta chains drawn from one sample of a study of blood T cell repertoires in COVID-19. TCRdb's copy holds only in-frame clones and misses some; the assay was immunoSEQ multiplex PCR. The table lists 150,000 to 200,000 clones, around 86% of them singletons. The specimen was peripheral blood. The receptors were sampled from a woman aged 30 to 39 with active or convalescent COVID-19. CDR3s include the opening cysteine and the closing phenylalanine or tryptophan. D genes are given only for firm matches. The listing skips clone size in some rows; elsewhere it reads once, few, many or a size class.

j_call d_call v_call clone_size cdr3_nt cdr3_aa
TRBJ2-7 TRBD1 TRBV6-6 NA TGTGCCCACGGGACAGGGAGGTACGAGCAGTACTTC CAHGTGRYEQYF
TRBJ2-7 TRBD2 TRBV27 once TGTGCCAGCAGGACCCTCCTTAGCGGGAGGGTGCGCGAGCAGTACTTC CASRTLLSGRVREQYF
TRBJ2-7 NA TRBV4-1 NA TGCGCCAGCAGCCCAGAGCAGGGGCGCGACGAGCAGTACTTC CASSPEQGRDEQYF
TRBJ1-2 NA TRBV7-9 NA TGTGCCAGCAGCTCCCTTCGCGGGCCCAAATATGGCTACACCTTC CASSSLRGPKYGYTF
TRBJ1-2 NA TRBV6-5 once TGTGCCAGCAGTAGAGGACAGCCCTATGGCTACACCTTC CASSRGQPYGYTF
TRBJ2-3 NA TRBV6-7 NA TGTGCCAGCAGTTACTCTTCTCGATACACCACAGATACGCAGTATTTT CASSYSSRYTTDTQYF
TRBJ1-2 NA TRBV19 NA TGTGCCAGTAGCGTGCCCACGGTGATCGGCTACACCTTC CASSVPTVIGYTF
TRBJ2-1 TRBD1 TRBV5-4 few TGTGCCAGCAGGGAAGGACAGGGCAATGAGCAGTTCTTC CASREGQGNEQFF
TRBJ2-7 TRBD1 TRBV5-6 NA TGTGCCAGCAGCTTATCCGGGACAGGTGGTCGGGAGCAGTACTTC CASSLSGTGGREQYF
TRBJ2-7 TRBD1 TRBV15 NA TGTGCCACCAGCAGCATACCCGGGACAGGGTCCTCCTACGAGCAGTACTTC CATSSIPGTGSSYEQYF
TRBJ2-7 NA TRBV21-1 NA TGTGCCAGCAGCAAATGGAGCTCCCATAACGAGCAGTACTTC CASSKWSSHNEQYF
TRBJ1-1 TRBD1 TRBV19 NA TGTGCCAGTAGCAGACAGGGTCCTGAAGCTTTCTTT CASSRQGPEAFF